The clone carrying this T cell receptor (beta chain) was found once. The sample is drawn from a study of blood T cell repertoires in COVID-19. Study-wide background: Researchers got acute and convalescent COVID-19 samples from the United States, Italy and Spain. Nucleic acid was either cDNA or gDNA, and it came from T cells, B-cell-depleted T cells, or PBMCs.

Original processing notes: Scientists estimated how many nucleated cells there were by amplifying reference gene primers. This table comes from immunoSEQ multiplex PCR, and its TCRdb copy is limited to in-frame clones, with some not included. V, J and clone size derive from that table, while D and trimming were established from the DNA sequence. Altogether 150,000 or so clones are present, roughly 85% being singletons, with the ten largest covering under 6%. V shed 5 bases and J 11 bases; nucleotides not matched to a gene: 5. CDR3 size: 13 residues. Germline CDR1 and CDR2: SGHTA and FQGTGA. The sequenced sample was peripheral blood. The chain recombines TRBV7-3 with TRBJ2-5; 13 bases fit TRBD2. The sequence came from a human donor in a cohort sampled during active COVID-19. In DNA, the CDR3 is TGTGCCAGCAGCCTTGGGACTAGCGGGGTTCAGTACTTC. It encodes CASSLGTSGVQYF.